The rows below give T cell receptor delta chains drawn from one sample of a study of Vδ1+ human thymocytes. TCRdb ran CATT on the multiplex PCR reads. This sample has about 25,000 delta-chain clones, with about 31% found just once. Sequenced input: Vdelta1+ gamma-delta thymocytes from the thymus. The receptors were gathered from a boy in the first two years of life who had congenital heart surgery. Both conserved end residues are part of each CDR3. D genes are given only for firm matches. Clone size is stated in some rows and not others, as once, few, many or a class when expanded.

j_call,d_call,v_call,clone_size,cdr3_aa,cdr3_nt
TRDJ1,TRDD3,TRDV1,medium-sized,CALGECQTSAGDTRAQVRYTDKLIF,TGTGCTCTTGGGGAATGTCAGACTTCGGCAGGGGATACGCGAGCACAGGTACGGTACACCGATAAACTCATCTTT
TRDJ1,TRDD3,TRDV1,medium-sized,CALGVYLPPRGGYADKLIF,TGTGCTCTTGGGGTTTACCTACCGCCGCGGGGGGGATACGCCGATAAACTCATCTTT
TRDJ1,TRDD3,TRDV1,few,CALGDLVGTGGFTDKLIF,TGTGCTCTTGGGGACCTTGTCGGTACTGGGGGATTTACCGATAAACTCATCTTT
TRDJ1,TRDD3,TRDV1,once,CALGELGPTPPSGGYPYADKLIF,TGTGCTCTTGGGGAACTTGGGCCTACACCCCCTTCTGGGGGATACCCGTACGCCGATAAACTCATCTTT
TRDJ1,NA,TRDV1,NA,CALGENPHLTGTSGKLIF,TGTGCTCTTGGGGAGAACCCCCACCTTACCGGTACTTCTGGAAAACTCATCTTT
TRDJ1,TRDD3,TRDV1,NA,CALGDLTPRHDLRPTGGRTDKLIF,TGTGCTCTTGGGGACCTCACCCCCCGACATGATCTACGCCCTACTGGGGGTAGGACCGATAAACTCATCTTT
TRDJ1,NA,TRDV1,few,CALGERLVFPTPGGLVYTDKLIF,TGTGCTCTTGGGGAACGTTTGGTCTTCCCAACCCCAGGGGGCCTCGTGTACACCGATAAACTCATCTTT
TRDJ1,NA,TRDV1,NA,CALGSLPYDKLIF,TGTGCTCTTGGGAGCCTACCATACGATAAACTCATCTTT
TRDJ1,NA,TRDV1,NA,CALGELKWETDKLIF,TGTGCTCTTGGGGAACTGAAGTGGGAGACCGATAAACTCATCTTT
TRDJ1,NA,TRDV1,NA,CALGERYNTDKLIF,TGTGCTCTTGGGGAAAGGTATAACACCGATAAACTCATCTTT
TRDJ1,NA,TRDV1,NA,CALGELLHPLLSGHFIYTDKLIF,TGTGCTCTTGGGGAACTTTTACATCCTCTCCTCTCAGGGCATTTCATATACACCGATAAACTCATCTTT
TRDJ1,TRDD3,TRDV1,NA,CALGELFLLEGTGGYEGTDKLIF,TGTGCTCTTGGGGAACTCTTTCTCCTAGAAGGGACTGGGGGATACGAGGGAACCGATAAACTCATCTTT
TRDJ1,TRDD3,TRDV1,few,CALGLTPYWGIRRADKLIF,TGTGCTCTTGGGCTAACCCCCTACTGGGGGATACGAAGGGCCGATAAACTCATCTTT
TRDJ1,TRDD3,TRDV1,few,CALGTTSYHGLGDKTDKLIF,TGTGCTCTTGGGACCACTTCCTACCACGGACTGGGGGATAAAACCGATAAACTCATCTTT
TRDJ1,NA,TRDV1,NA,CALGEPYFLRTGGVDKLIF,TGTGCTCTTGGGGAACCCTACTTCCTACGCACTGGGGGTGTCGATAAACTCATCTTT
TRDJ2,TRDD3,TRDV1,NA,CALGEQVLLGIHATLPTAQLFF,TGTGCTCTTGGGGAACAAGTCCTACTGGGGATACACGCTACGCTCCCGACAGCACAACTCTTCTTT
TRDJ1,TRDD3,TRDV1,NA,CALGETTGLGDTFKSDRLIF,TGTGCTCTTGGGGAAACCACCGGACTGGGGGATACATTTAAGTCCGATAGACTCATCTTT